Listed below are T cell receptor beta chains from one sample, sequenced in a study of beta chain features in type 1 diabetes. Some clones are missing from TCRdb's copy, which holds only in-frame ones; the method was immunoSEQ multiplex PCR. The sample has 200,000 to 250,000 clones, roughly two thirds seen once. The sample was naive CD4+ T cells from blood. The receptors were sampled from a man aged 30-40 years in good health. Both conserved end residues are part of each CDR3. D genes are given only for firm matches. Expanded clones get a size class; other rows say once, few or many, or leave the size out.

TRBV12-5,TRBJ2-1,NA,NA,TGTGCTAGTGCCCGTCGGGGAGACGAGGTGAATGAGCAGTTCTTC,CASARRGDEVNEQFF
TRBV7-9,TRBJ2-2,NA,TRBD1,TGTGCCAGCAGCGCGGACAGGGCCACCGGGGAGCTGTTTTTT,CASSADRATGELFF
TRBV9,TRBJ1-6,NA,TRBD1,TGTGCCAGCAGCGATCGACAGGGAGGCGTTTCACCCCTCCACTTT,CASSDRQGGVSPLHF
TRBV2,TRBJ2-1,NA,NA,TGTGCCAGCAGGCGGATACTAGCCTACAATGAGCAGTTCTTC,CASRRILAYNEQFF
TRBV4-2,TRBJ2-5,few,NA,TGTGCCAGCAGCCGCTCGACGGGGGCGGAAGAGACCCAGTACTTC,CASSRSTGAEETQYF
TRBV7-9,TRBJ1-6,NA,TRBD1,TGTGCCAGCAGAGCGACAGGGGACGACTCAACCCTCCACTTT,CASRATGDDSTLHF
TRBV30,TRBJ1-4,few,NA,TGTGCCTGGAGTTATTCCACAACTAATGAAAAACTGTTTTTT,CAWSYSTTNEKLFF
TRBV28,TRBJ2-3,NA,TRBD1,TGTGCCAGCAGTTCGGGACAGGGTGGAGATACGCAGTATTTT,CASSSGQGGDTQYF
TRBV7-2,TRBJ2-7,NA,NA,TGTGCCAGCAGCCTTTTACAGGGCTACGAGCAGTACTTC,CASSLLQGYEQYF
TRBV29-1,TRBJ2-3,NA,NA,TGCAGCGTTGCAGGGTCTAGCACAGATACGCAGTATTTT,CSVAGSSTDTQYF
TRBV6-5,TRBJ2-4,NA,NA,TGTGCCAGCACCCCCGGTGCCGGAAACATTCAGTACTTC,CASTPGAGNIQYF
TRBV30,TRBJ1-5,few,NA,TGTGCCTGGAAGTCCAGGAACAATCAGCCCCAGCATTTT,CAWKSRNNQPQHF
TRBV30,TRBJ2-1,few,NA,TGTGCCTGGAGTGGGGATTCCTACAATGAGCAGTTCTTC,CAWSGDSYNEQFF
TRBV4-1,TRBJ2-3,NA,TRBD1,TGCGCCAGCAGCCCGACAGGGGTAGTTGGCACAGATACGCAGTATTTT,CASSPTGVVGTDTQYF
TRBV27,TRBJ1-1,NA,NA,TGTGCCAGCAGTCCCCGGCACACGAACACTGAAGCTTTCTTT,CASSPRHTNTEAFF
TRBV7-6,TRBJ2-3,NA,NA,TGTGCCAGCAGCCCTGGGGGTAGCAGGGGCACAGATACGCAGTATTTT,CASSPGGSRGTDTQYF
TRBV30,TRBJ2-7,NA,NA,TGTGCCTGGAGTCCCCGGACTGGCTACGAGCAGTACTTC,CAWSPRTGYEQYF
TRBV7-2,TRBJ2-5,NA,NA,TGTGCCAGCAGCTTCGGGTCCCCTCCAGGCAAGACCCAGTACTTC,CASSFGSPPGKTQYF
TRBV18,TRBJ1-1,NA,TRBD1,TGTGCCAGCTCACCCCGGGACAGTGTCACTGAAGCTTTCTTT,CASSPRDSVTEAFF
TRBV7-6,TRBJ2-5,NA,TRBD1,TGTGCCAGCAGCCCGGGGACAGTAAAAGAGACCCAGTACTTC,CASSPGTVKETQYF
TRBV5-6,TRBJ2-2,NA,NA,TGTGCCAGCAGACCCGGACAGCGAGATGCCGGGGAGCTGTTTTTT,CASRPGQRDAGELFF
TRBV6-5,TRBJ1-2,NA,NA,TGTGCCAGCAGCCTGACACCGAACTATGGCTACACCTTC,CASSLTPNYGYTF
TRBV15,TRBJ2-5,few,NA,TGTGCCACCAGCAGAGATGAAAAAATGGTAGCGGAGACCCAGTACTTC,CATSRDEKMVAETQYF
TRBV7-2,TRBJ2-5,few,NA,TGTGCCAGCAGCCAAGCGACGGGTCCACAAGAGACCCAGTACTTC,CASSQATGPQETQYF
TRBV2,TRBJ2-1,NA,NA,TGTGCCAGCAGTGTGGGGGGGCGCTTTGAGCAGTTCTTC,CASSVGGRFEQFF
TRBV4-1,TRBJ1-5,NA,NA,TGCGCCAGCAGCCAAGACAGATATCAGCCCCAGCATTTT,CASSQDRYQPQHF
TRBV29-1,TRBJ1-1,NA,NA,TGCAGCGTTGAATGGGACCACACCCTGAACACTGAAGCTTTCTTT,CSVEWDHTLNTEAFF
TRBV30,TRBJ1-6,few,NA,TGTGCCTGGAGTGTAAGGAATTCACCCCTCCACTTT,CAWSVRNSPLHF
TRBV7-2,TRBJ2-3,NA,NA,TGTGCCAGCAGCTTAAAGGGCACAGATACGCAGTATTTT,CASSLKGTDTQYF
TRBV10-3,TRBJ2-3,NA,NA,TGTGCCATCAGAAGTGGACGGGGCGCAGATACGCAGTATTTT,CAIRSGRGADTQYF
TRBV21-1,TRBJ1-6,few,NA,TGTGCCAGCACCCCGGGACTGGAAAATTCACCCCTCCACTTT,CASTPGLENSPLHF
TRBV30,TRBJ1-2,NA,TRBD1,TGTGCCTGGAGCGCATCGGGACAGGGAACGGGTGGCTACACCTTC,CAWSASGQGTGGYTF
TRBV9,TRBJ2-6,few,NA,TGTGCCAGCAGCGTATCTGGGGCCAACGTCCTGACTTTC,CASSVSGANVLTF
TRBV10-3,TRBJ2-4,few,TRBD1,TGTGCCATCAGTGATCCCGGGACAGGGGGCACGGCCAAAAACATTCAGTACTTC,CAISDPGTGGTAKNIQYF
TRBV30,TRBJ1-1,few,NA,TGTGCCTGGCGGGCCGGGTCTTACACTGAAGCTTTCTTT,CAWRAGSYTEAFF
TRBV11-2,TRBJ2-7,NA,NA,TGTGCCAGCAGCCCCCTGGACGGTTTCTACGAGCAGTACTTC,CASSPLDGFYEQYF
TRBV29-1,TRBJ1-1,NA,NA,TGCAGCGTTGACGGCTTATTCACTGAAGCTTTCTTT,CSVDGLFTEAFF
TRBV30,TRBJ1-4,NA,NA,TGTGCCTGGAGTGTGGACATTAGAGAAAAACTGTTTTTT,CAWSVDIREKLFF
TRBV10-2,TRBJ2-5,NA,NA,TGCGCCAGCAGAAATCCGGGCGGTGAGACCCAGTACTTC,CASRNPGGETQYF
TRBV6-5,TRBJ1-2,NA,NA,TGTGCCAGCATCTCCGGGACCTATGGCTACACCTTC,CASISGTYGYTF
TRBV4-3,TRBJ2-7,NA,TRBD1,TGCGCCAGCAGCCAAGACAGGGGGCCCTACGAGCAGTACTTC,CASSQDRGPYEQYF
TRBV7-2,TRBJ2-7,NA,TRBD1,TGTGCCAGCAGAACAGGACAGGGGGCGAAGGAGCAGTACTTC,CASRTGQGAKEQYF
TRBV29-1,TRBJ2-6,NA,TRBD2,TGCAGCGTTGAGGGCAGGGAGGGATCTGGGGCCAACGTCCTGACTTTC,CSVEGREGSGANVLTF
TRBV30,TRBJ2-7,NA,NA,TGTGCCCAGATGAGTTCCTACGAGCAGTACTTC,CAQMSSYEQYF
TRBV28,TRBJ2-7,NA,NA,TGTGCCAGCAGATCGGGACTCCACGAGCAGTACTTC,CASRSGLHEQYF
TRBV5-1,TRBJ1-1,once,NA,TGCGCCAGCAGCGCAATCATGAACACTGAAGCTTTCTTT,CASSAIMNTEAFF
TRBV29-1,TRBJ2-7,few,NA,TGCAGCGTTGAAGTATCGGTACTCGGCGAGCAGTACTTC,CSVEVSVLGEQYF